This T cell receptor (beta chain) was sequenced for a study of blood T cell repertoires in COVID-19. Study summary: Both acute and convalescent COVID-19 samples were obtained from the United States, Italy and Spain. The analysed material was cDNA or gDNA that came from T cells, B-cell-depleted T cells, or PBMCs.

This clone was detected once. Mismatch with germline at one junction end may stem from a read error. Measured with immunoSEQ multiplex PCR; TCRdb has only the in-frame clones, and not every one. The sample includes roughly 670,000 clones, 70% to 90% of them seen just once. The CDR3 is 10 residues long. Germline V gene sequence: CDR1 DFQATT, CDR2 SNEGSKA (reference sequence). The source material was peripheral blood. This TCR came from a woman between 18 and 29 years old with acute or convalescent COVID-19. The rearrangement uses TRBV20-1 and TRBJ1-2; 9 bases line up with TRBD1. CDR3 nucleotides: TGCAGTGCAGATTCGGACAGGGGAGTCTTC. Its translation is CSADSDRGVF.